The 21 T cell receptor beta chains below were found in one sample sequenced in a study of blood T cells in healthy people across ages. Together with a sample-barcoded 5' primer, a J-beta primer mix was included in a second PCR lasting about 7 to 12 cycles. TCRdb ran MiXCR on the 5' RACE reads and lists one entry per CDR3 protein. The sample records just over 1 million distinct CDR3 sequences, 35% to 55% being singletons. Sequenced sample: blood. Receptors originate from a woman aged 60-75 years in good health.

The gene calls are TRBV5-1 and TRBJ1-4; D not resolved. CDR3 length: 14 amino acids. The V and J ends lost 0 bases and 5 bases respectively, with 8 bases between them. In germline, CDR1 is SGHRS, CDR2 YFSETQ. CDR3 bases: TGCGCCAGCAGCTTGGAACGTCCAAATGAAAAACTGTTTTTT. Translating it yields CASSLERPNEKLFF.

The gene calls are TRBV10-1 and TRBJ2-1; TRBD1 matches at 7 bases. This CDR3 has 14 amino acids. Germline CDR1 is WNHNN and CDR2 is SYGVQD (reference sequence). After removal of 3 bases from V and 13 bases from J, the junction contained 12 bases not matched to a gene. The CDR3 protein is CASSDGQAFDSQFF. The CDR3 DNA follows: TGCGCCAGCAGTGATGGACAGGCTTTTGATAGCCAGTTCTTC.

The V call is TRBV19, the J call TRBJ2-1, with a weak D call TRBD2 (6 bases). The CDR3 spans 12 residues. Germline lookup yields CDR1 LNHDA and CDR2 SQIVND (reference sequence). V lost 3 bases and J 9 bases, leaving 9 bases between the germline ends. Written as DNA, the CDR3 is TGTGCCAGTAGTATTTGGGGAGGTGAGCAGTTCTTC. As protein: CASSIWGGEQFF. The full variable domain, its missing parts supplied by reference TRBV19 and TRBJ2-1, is DGGITQSPKYLFRKEGQNVTLSCEQNLNHDAMYWYRQDPGQGLRLIYYSQIVNDFQKGDIAEGYSVSREKKESFPLTVTSAQKNPTAFYLCASSIWGGEQFFGPGTRLTVL.

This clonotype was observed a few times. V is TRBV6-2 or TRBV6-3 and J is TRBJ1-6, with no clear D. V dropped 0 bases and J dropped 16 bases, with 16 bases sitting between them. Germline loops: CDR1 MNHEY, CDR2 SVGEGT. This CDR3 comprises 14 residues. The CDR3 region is CASSYSWQAPTLHF. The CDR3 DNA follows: TGTGCCAGCAGTTACTCGTGGCAGGCTCCTACACTCCACTTT.

The DNA for the CDR3 is TGTGCCAGCAGCTTGGCCTCCCAGGCCAACTGGGCTAACGGCCTTGAGGGCTACACCTTC. It encodes CASSLASQANWANGLEGYTF. The genes are TRBV5-6 and TRBJ1-2; no definite D call. Germline CDR1 reads SGHDT; CDR2 reads YYEEEE. Trimming removed 0 bases at V and 8 bases at J, with 32 bases between. The CDR3 consists of 20 residues.

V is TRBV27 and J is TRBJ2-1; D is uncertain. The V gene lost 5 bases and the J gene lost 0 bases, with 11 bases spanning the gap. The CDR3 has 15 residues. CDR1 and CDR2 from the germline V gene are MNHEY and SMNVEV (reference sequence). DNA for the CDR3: TGTGCCAGCAGTCCCAACCCTAGCTCCTACAATGAGCAGTTCTTC. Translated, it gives CASSPNPSSYNEQFF.

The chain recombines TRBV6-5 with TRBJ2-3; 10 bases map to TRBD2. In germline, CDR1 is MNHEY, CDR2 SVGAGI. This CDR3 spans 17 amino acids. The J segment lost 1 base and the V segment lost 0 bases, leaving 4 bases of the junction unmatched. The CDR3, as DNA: TGTGCCAGCAGTTACTCATCTAGCGGGAGTGGCACAGATACGCAGTATTTT. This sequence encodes CASSYSSSGSGTDTQYF.

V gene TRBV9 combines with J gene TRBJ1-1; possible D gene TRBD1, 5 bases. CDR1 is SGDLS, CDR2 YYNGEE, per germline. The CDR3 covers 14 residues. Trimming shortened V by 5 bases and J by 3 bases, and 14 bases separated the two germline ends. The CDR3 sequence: CASRAYMGDTEAFF. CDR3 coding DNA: TGTGCCAGCAGAGCGTACATGGGGGACACTGAAGCTTTCTTT. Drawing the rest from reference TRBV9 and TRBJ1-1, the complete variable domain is DSGVTQTPKHLITATGQRVTLRCSPRSGDLSVYWYQQSLDQGLQFLIQYYNGEERAKGNILERFSAQQFPDLHSELNLSSLELGDSALYFCASRAYMGDTEAFFGQGTRLTVV.

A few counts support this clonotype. DNA of the CDR3: TGCAGTGTTTCGGTGGAGCCGCAGTATTTT. Protein product: CSVSVEPQYF. This chain uses TRBV20-1 with TRBJ2-3; D is uncertain. The CDR3 extends over 10 amino acids. Germline CDR1 is DFQATT and CDR2 is SNEGSKA (reference sequence). V dropped 7 bases and J dropped 10 bases, with 12 bases sitting between them.

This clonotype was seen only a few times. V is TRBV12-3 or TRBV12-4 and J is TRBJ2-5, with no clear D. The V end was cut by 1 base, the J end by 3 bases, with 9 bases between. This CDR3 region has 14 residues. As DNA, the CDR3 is TGTGCCAGCAGTTTAGTAGGGTTAGAAGAGACCCAGTACTTC. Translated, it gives CASSLVGLEETQYF.

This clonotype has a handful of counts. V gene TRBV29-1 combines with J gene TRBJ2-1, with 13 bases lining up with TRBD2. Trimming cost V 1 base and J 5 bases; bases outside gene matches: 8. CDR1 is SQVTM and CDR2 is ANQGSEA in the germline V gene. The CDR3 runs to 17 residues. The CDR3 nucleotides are TGCAGCGTTGAAGTTGCCGGGACTAGCGGGACGCACAATGAGCAGTTCTTC. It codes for CSVEVAGTSGTHNEQFF.

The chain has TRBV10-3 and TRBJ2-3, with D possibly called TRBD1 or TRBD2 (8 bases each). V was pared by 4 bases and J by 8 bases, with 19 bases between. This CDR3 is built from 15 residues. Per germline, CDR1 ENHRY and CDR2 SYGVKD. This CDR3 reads CAISGAGQAGGTQYF. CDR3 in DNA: TGTGCCATCAGTGGCGCGGGACAGGCGGGAGGTACGCAGTATTTT.

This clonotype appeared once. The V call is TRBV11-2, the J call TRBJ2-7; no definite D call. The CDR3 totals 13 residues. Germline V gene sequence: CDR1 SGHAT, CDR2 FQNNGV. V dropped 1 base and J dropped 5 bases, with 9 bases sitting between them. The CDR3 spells CASSLAAAHEQYF. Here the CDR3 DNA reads TGTGCCAGCAGCTTAGCGGCCGCCCACGAGCAGTACTTC.

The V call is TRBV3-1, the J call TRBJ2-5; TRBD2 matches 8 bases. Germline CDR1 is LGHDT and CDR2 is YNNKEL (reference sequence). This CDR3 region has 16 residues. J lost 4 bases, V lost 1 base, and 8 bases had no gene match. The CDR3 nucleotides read TGTGCCAGCAGCCAAGTCCTTAGCGGGGCGGGAGAGACCCAGTACTTC. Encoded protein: CASSQVLSGAGETQYF.

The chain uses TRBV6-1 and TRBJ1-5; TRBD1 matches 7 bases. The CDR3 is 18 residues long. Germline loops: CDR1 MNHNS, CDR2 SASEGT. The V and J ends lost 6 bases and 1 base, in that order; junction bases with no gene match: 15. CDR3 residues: CASRPDRAGDMSNQPQHF. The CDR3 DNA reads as TGTGCCAGCAGACCCGACAGGGCCGGGGATATGAGCAATCAGCCCCAGCATTTT.

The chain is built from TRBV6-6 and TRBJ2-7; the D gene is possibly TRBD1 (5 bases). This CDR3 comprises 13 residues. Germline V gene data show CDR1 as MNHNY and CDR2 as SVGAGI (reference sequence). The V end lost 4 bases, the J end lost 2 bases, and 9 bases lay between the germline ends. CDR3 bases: TGTGCCAGCAGTTTTGACAGAACCTACGAGCAGTACTTC. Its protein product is CASSFDRTYEQYF.

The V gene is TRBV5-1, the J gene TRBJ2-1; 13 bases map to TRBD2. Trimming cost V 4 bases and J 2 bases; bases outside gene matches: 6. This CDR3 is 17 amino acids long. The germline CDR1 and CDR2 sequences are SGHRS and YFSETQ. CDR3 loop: CASSPRTSGSAYNEQFF. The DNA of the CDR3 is TGCGCCAGCAGCCCTAGGACTAGCGGGAGCGCCTACAATGAGCAGTTCTTC.

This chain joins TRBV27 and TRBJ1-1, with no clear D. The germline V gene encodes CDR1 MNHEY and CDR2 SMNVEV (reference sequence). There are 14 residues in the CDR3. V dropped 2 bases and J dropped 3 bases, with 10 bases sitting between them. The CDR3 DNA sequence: TGTGCCAGCAGTTTAACGGAACGTTACACTGAAGCTTTCTTT. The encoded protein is CASSLTERYTEAFF.

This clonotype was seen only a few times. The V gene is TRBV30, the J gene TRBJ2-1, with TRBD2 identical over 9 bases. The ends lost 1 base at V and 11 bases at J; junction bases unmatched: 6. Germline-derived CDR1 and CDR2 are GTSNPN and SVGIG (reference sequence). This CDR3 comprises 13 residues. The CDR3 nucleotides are TGTGCCTGGAGTGCCGGTCTAGCGGGAAAGCAGTTCTTC. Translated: CAWSAGLAGKQFF.

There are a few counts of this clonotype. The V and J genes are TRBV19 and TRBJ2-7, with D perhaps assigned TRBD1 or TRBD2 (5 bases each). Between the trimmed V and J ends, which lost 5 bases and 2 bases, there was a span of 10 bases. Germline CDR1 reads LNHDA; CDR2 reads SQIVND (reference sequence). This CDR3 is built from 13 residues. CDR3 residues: CASSARGPYEQYF. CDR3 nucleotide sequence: TGTGCCAGTAGTGCCCGGGGACCCTACGAGCAGTACTTC.

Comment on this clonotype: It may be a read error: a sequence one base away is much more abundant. This CDR3 is CSAMGGGGSADTQYF. The CDR3 bases are TGCAGCGCCATGGGAGGCGGAGGGAGCGCAGATACGCAGTATTTT. The V gene is TRBV29-1, the J gene TRBJ2-3, with D possibly TRBD2 on 6 matching bases. This CDR3 region has 15 residues. The V end was cut by 7 bases, the J end by 4 bases, with 21 bases between. Germline V gene data show CDR1 as SQVTM and CDR2 as ANQGSEA.